Following are 18 T cell receptor beta chains from one sample sequenced in a study of cytomegalovirus exposure and HLA in healthy donors. PCR used 60 Vbeta primers and 13 Jbeta primers. Assay: immunoSEQ multiplex PCR; the TCRdb copy retains only in-frame clones and omits some. The sample includes about 98,000 clones, about 60% seen only once; the top ten take around 5%. The sequencing input was PBMCs. These receptor sequences come from a human donor in good health.

J is TRBJ2-1 and V is TRBV5-1; TRBD2 is a possible D gene (6 bases). Trimming pared 4 bases from V and 5 bases from J, leaving 10 bases between. Germline V lookup: CDR1 SGHRS, CDR2 YFSETQ. The CDR3 covers 13 residues. CDR3: CASSSGLHNEQFF. CDR3 nucleotides: TGCGCCAGCAGCAGTGGACTACACAATGAGCAGTTCTTC.

The chain joins TRBV4-1 to TRBJ2-1, with 10 bases fitting TRBD1. Germline values: CDR1 MGHRA, CDR2 YSYEKL. The V and J ends lost 4 bases and 4 bases, in that order; junction bases with no gene match: 4. This CDR3 contains 15 residues. The CDR3 loop is CASSRRTGGYNEQFF. For the CDR3, the DNA is TGCGCCAGCAGCCGACGGACAGGGGGATACAATGAGCAGTTCTTC.

This clone has more than one count but fewer than ten. The rearrangement joins TRBV6-1 to TRBJ2-1; no clear D gene. Trimming took 2 bases from V and 10 from J, leaving 12 bases between them. CDR1 and CDR2 from the germline V gene are MNHNS and SASEGT. The CDR3 is 13 residues long. The CDR3 here is CASSEYGAGEQFF. CDR3 sequence (DNA): TGTGCCAGCAGTGAATATGGAGCTGGCGAGCAGTTCTTC.

This clone turned up a few times. The V and J genes are TRBV27 and TRBJ2-7; D is possibly TRBD1 (5 bases). Deletions cut 9 bases from V and 1 base from J, with 7 bases between. CDR1 MNHEY and CDR2 SMNVEV come from the germline V gene (reference sequence). The CDR3 runs to 11 residues. The CDR3 region has the DNA TGTGCCAGAGACAGTTCCTACGAGCAGTACTTC. Protein product: CARDSSYEQYF.

The chain couples TRBV28 to TRBJ1-2; D gene uncertain. The germline V gene encodes CDR1 MDHEN and CDR2 SYDVKM. CDR3 size: 12 residues. Trimming cost V 3 bases and J 8 bases, with 10 bases left between them. Here the CDR3 DNA reads TGTGCCAGCAGTTTGAGCCCCCGGGGCTACACCTTC. Translated: CASSLSPRGYTF.

The CDR3 DNA follows: TGTGCCAGCAGTGAGGCAGGGGGCCGCTACGAGCAGTACTTC. This sequence encodes CASSEAGGRYEQYF. This chain links TRBV25-1 with TRBJ2-7; 8 bases agree with TRBD1. The length of the CDR3 is 14 residues. CDR1 is MGHDK and CDR2 is SYGVNS in the germline V gene. The V segment lost 3 bases and the J segment 3 bases; nucleotides outside the gene matches: 4.

The chain couples TRBV5-6 to TRBJ2-2, with a tentative D call TRBD2 (5 bases). In germline, CDR1 is SGHDT, CDR2 YYEEEE. Trimming left V 4 bases short and J 2 bases short, with 15 bases between. This CDR3 region has 16 residues. The CDR3 DNA sequence: TGTGCCAGCAGCCTTGATAAAGGAGGCAACACCGGGGAGCTGTTTTTT. It translates to CASSLDKGGNTGELFF.

This clone was recorded once. The chain carries TRBV29-1 and TRBJ2-3; 14 positions match TRBD2. Germline assignment: CDR1 SQVTM and CDR2 ANQGSEA. This CDR3 region has 13 residues. The V gene end was trimmed by 6 bases and the J gene end by 7 bases; junction bases not matched to a gene: 3. CDR3 nucleotides: TGCAGCGTCGGGACTAGCGGGAGTTATACGCAGTATTTT. It translates to CSVGTSGSYTQYF.

V is TRBV5-1 and J is TRBJ1-4; 9 bases are a match to TRBD1. In germline, CDR1 is SGHRS, CDR2 YFSETQ. Germline trimming cut 3 bases from V and 3 bases from J; bases unmatched to any gene: 3. CDR3 length equals 15 residues. In DNA, the CDR3 is TGCGCCAGCAGCTGGACAGGGGACCCTAATGAAAAACTGTTTTTT. This gives the protein CASSWTGDPNEKLFF.

The V and J genes are TRBV30 and TRBJ2-5; the match to TRBD2 covers 10 bases. The V gene's germline CDR1 is GTSNPN and CDR2 SVGIG (reference sequence). The CDR3 has 14 amino acids. V was clipped by 1 base and J by 11 bases; unmatched bases: 10. The CDR3 bases are TGTGCCTGGAGTGGTAGCGGGAGGAATGGGGAGCAGTACTTC. Translating gives CAWSGSGRNGEQYF. The variable domain in full, with the rest retrieved from reference TRBV30 and TRBJ2-5, is SQTIHQWPATLVQPVGSPLSLECTVEGTSNPNLYWYRQAAGRGLQLLFYSVGIGQISSEVPQNLSASRPQDRQFILSSKKLLLSDSGFYLCAWSGSGRNGEQYFGPGTRLLVL.

The chain recombines TRBV5-1 with TRBJ2-5, with a tentative D call TRBD2 (5 bases). This CDR3 region has 14 residues. With 4 bases removed from V and 6 bases from J, the gap between germline ends came to 16 bases. The germline V gene has CDR1 SGHRS and CDR2 YFSETQ. The CDR3 DNA reads as TGCGCCAGCAGCGTCGGGTCCGGGATGAAGACCCAGTACTTC. Protein sequence: CASSVGSGMKTQYF.

V is TRBV20-1 and J is TRBJ1-1, with D hard to call. The V end lost 4 bases, the J end lost 4 bases, and 7 bases lay between the germline ends. The germline V gene has CDR1 DFQATT and CDR2 SNEGSKA (reference sequence). This CDR3 has 11 residues. CDR3 loop: CSATEGTEAFF. CDR3 nucleotides: TGCAGTGCTACCGAGGGCACTGAAGCTTTCTTT.

This chain joins TRBV27 and TRBJ2-7, with 7 bases that match TRBD1. Trimming at V came to 5 bases and at J to 2 bases, leaving 6 bases not matched to a gene. CDR1 MNHEY and CDR2 SMNVEV come from the germline V gene (reference sequence). This CDR3 has 14 amino acids. The CDR3 region is CASSPGQKPYEQYF. DNA of the CDR3: TGTGCCAGCAGTCCGGGACAGAAACCCTACGAGCAGTACTTC.

This clone came up a few times. The chain recombines TRBV7-2 with TRBJ1-5; D not resolved. CDR3 length: 13 amino acids. The V end lost 2 bases, the J end lost 7 bases, and 9 bases lay between the germline ends. Germline V gene sequence: CDR1 SGHTA, CDR2 FQGNSA. CDR3 coding DNA: TGTGCCAGCAGCTTAAGTGAGTTGCAGCCCCAGCATTTT. Its protein product is CASSLSELQPQHF.

The V and J genes are TRBV20-1 and TRBJ2-3; TRBD1 matches at 7 bases. With 6 bases clipped from V and 6 bases from J, the junction kept 3 bases outside the gene matches. The germline V gene has CDR1 DFQATT and CDR2 SNEGSKA (reference sequence). The CDR3 has 11 residues. The CDR3, as DNA: TGCAGTGCGGGGGACAGCGATACGCAGTATTTT. This sequence encodes CSAGDSDTQYF.

The V call is TRBV2, the J call TRBJ2-7, with 7 nucleotides matching TRBD2. This CDR3 contains 15 residues. The V segment lost 3 bases and the J segment 3 bases; nucleotides outside the gene matches: 8. CDR1 is SNHLY and CDR2 is FYNNEI in the germline V gene. The CDR3 DNA sequence: TGTGCCAGCAGTGACCGAGTAGCGGGTGACTACGAGCAGTACTTC. Translation gives CASSDRVAGDYEQYF.

The chain has TRBV30 and TRBJ2-1, with 8 bases matching TRBD2. Germline assignment: CDR1 GTSNPN and CDR2 SVGIG (reference sequence). The CDR3 consists of 13 residues. With V trimmed by 4 bases and J by 8 bases, 7 bases remained unmatched. The CDR3 DNA reads as TGTGCCTGGAAGGCTAGCGGGTGGGATGAGCAGTTCTTC. Amino acids: CAWKASGWDEQFF.

A few counts support this clone. The chain employs TRBV27 and TRBJ1-6; 8 nucleotides agree with TRBD1. V lost 5 bases and J lost 9; bases outside the gene matches: 9. The V gene's germline CDR1 is MNHEY and CDR2 SMNVEV (reference sequence). The length of the CDR3 is 15 residues. As DNA, the CDR3 is TGTGCCAGCAGTAACACTTGGACAGGGTTTTCACCCCTCCACTTT. It translates to CASSNTWTGFSPLHF.